This T cell receptor beta chain was obtained from a study of T-cell reconstitution after alpha-beta-depleted transplantation in children. Points on this clonotype: The antigen remains unidentified.

Whole-study findings and limits: Where alpha-beta T cells came from about two months after transplant was reportedly several hundred expanded graft clones. Surviving recipient T cells and thymic progenitors underlay high day-60 TCRbeta diversity in some patients. Among T cells one year after transplant, newly produced cells accounted for most counts and diversity.

The CDR3 is 16 amino acids. J was trimmed by 5 bases and V by 6 bases; bases with no gene match: 8. Molecular barcoding with unique molecular identifiers was used for the TCRbeta library. TCRdb re-derived calls from the PCR reads in MiXCR, one entry per CDR3 protein. The data show under 750,000 distinct CDR3 sequences, around 23% seen once. Sequencing was performed on PBMCs, mostly from graft donor cells, taken 360 days after TCRalphabeta/CD19-depleted stem cell transplant. V is TRBV12-3 or TRBV12-4 and J is TRBJ2-3; TRBD2 matches 13 bases. The TCR sequence derives from a boy in the first two years of life who had a stem cell transplant for acute myeloid leukemia, so the T cells may come from the graft donor. CDR3 coding DNA: TGTGCCAGCAGCCCCGGGACTAGCGGGGAGGGAGATACGCAGTATTTT. Encoded protein: CASSPGTSGEGDTQYF.